This TCR beta chain appears in the sequencing data of a study of vaccination and CD4 T cells after COVID-19. Noted treatment: roughly ten-day PBMC culture with coronavirus spike peptide pools or control peptides (ViraFEST assay). For this clonotype: What it binds is unknown.

Cultured CD4+ T cell DNA was sequenced using the Oncomine TCR Beta short-read assay. From the PCR reads, TCRdb called clonotypes with MiXCR, one entry per CDR3 protein. Of approximately 13,000 distinct CDR3 sequences detected, about three fifths appear once; the ten largest clones hold about 6.1%. CDR3 size: 15 residues. Between the trimmed V and J ends, which lost 2 bases and 9 bases, there was a span of 17 bases. Germline-derived CDR1 and CDR2 are MGHRA and YSYEKL. The chain has TRBV4-1 and TRBJ1-5; D might be TRBD1 (5 bases). Specimen: CD4+ T cells from blood, cultured in vitro. The TCR originated in a human donor who had recovered from COVID-19. This chain's CDR3 is CASSQRLSGDGPQHF. The CDR3 DNA reads as TGCGCCAGCAGCCAAAGATTGAGTGGGGACGGGCCCCAGCATTTT.